The subject of this entry is one T cell receptor beta chain. V was pared by 0 bases and J by 3 bases, with 17 bases between. The length of the CDR3 is 18 residues. CDR1 and CDR2 (germline): MNHEY, SMNVEV (reference sequence). The data originate from a study of identifying expanded T cells in peripheral blood. TCRdb's copy holds only in-frame clones and misses some; the assay was immunoSEQ multiplex PCR. The table includes roughly 78,000 clones, roughly 90% detected once. The chain carries TRBV27 and TRBJ2-2; no clear D. The sample consisted of blood. This receptor was obtained from a person aged 18 to 70 in good health. The CDR3 DNA reads TGTGCCAGCAGTTTATCAGCGTACTGGGTTTCGGACACCGGGGAGCTGTTTTTT. Translation: CASSLSAYWVSDTGELFF.